This TCR beta chain came from a study of post-analysis software for immune sequencing data. Study information: Several disease courses (relapsing-remitting, secondary progressive and progressive-relapsing) of multiple sclerosis were included. The study's findings and limits: Patients with multiple sclerosis recorded significantly lower normalized Chao1 diversity than controls, the study found. TRBV segments more frequent in patients than in controls numbered several and included TRBV5-6, TRBV5-1 and TRBV20-1.

The CDR3 contains 16 residues. Germline V lookup: CDR1 MNHEY, CDR2 SVGEGT. The J segment lost 9 bases and the V segment lost 0 bases, leaving 8 bases of the junction unmatched. Built from TCR beta cDNA, the libraries had unique molecular identifiers in them. One entry per CDR3 protein, called by TCRdb with MiXCR from the PCR reads. The sample carries 750,000 to 950,000 distinct CDR3 sequences, 35% to 55% recorded once. A remark on this clonotype: No antigen is known for it.

This TCR came from a girl aged 5 to 17 with multiple sclerosis. V and J are TRBV6-2 or TRBV6-3 and TRBJ2-1, with 10 bases fitting TRBD1. Sequenced input: blood. The CDR3 nucleotides read TGTGCCAGCAGTTACTCTGAGACAGGGGGCTTGTTTGAGCAGTTCTTC. Translation: CASSYSETGGLFEQFF.